In this sample, the clone carrying this T cell receptor (beta chain) turned up many times. Its antigen is unknown. Other DNA sequences in the sample encode the same CDR3. The entry originates in a study of beta chain features in type 1 diabetes. Study-level findings and limits: There was a moderate but significant shortening of TCRB CDR3s in all four CD4+ subsets of Type 1 diabetes patients.

Expressed TCRB transcripts got sequenced, as all isolated RNA was reverse transcribed. Sequencing was performed with immunoSEQ multiplex PCR; in TCRdb, only in-frame clones are kept and a portion is missing. This sample has about 160,000 clones, with about 7.8% found just once. Trimming shortened V by 4 bases and J by 1 base, and 10 bases separated the two germline ends. The CDR3 has 13 amino acids. Per germline, CDR1 SQVTM and CDR2 ANQGSEA. Post-sort purity exceeded 98% for all sorted populations. The sequenced sample consisted of central memory CD4+ T cells from blood. The chain has TRBV29-1 and TRBJ1-1, with D hard to call. The receptor was isolated from a woman aged 40-49 years with type 1 diabetes. The DNA for the CDR3 is TGCAGCGTTGCGTCGGGATCGAACACTGAAGCTTTCTTT. Its protein product is CSVASGSNTEAFF.